Listed below are T cell receptor beta chains from one sample, sequenced in a study of identical twins' blood T cells. MiXCR, applied by TCRdb to the 5' RACE reads, yields one record per CDR3 protein. The table shows 350,000 to 400,000 distinct CDR3 sequences, with approximately 30% occurring only once. Sequenced material: PBMCs. The receptors come from a woman between 18 and 50 years old in good health. Both conserved end residues are trimmed from each CDR3.

length: 13; V: TRBV20-1; J: TRBJ1-2; CDR3: SASPAGGTPYGYA
length: 12; V: TRBV11-2; J: TRBJ2-3; CDR3: ASSRRSYTDTQY
length: 11; V: TRBV6-5; J: TRBJ2-3; CDR3: ASSYRGTDTQY
length: 11; V: TRBV14; J: TRBJ1-1; CDR3: ASSRDLNTEAF
length: 9; V: TRBV20-1; J: TRBJ2-3; CDR3: SASLTDTQY
length: 12; V: TRBV14; J: TRBJ1-1; CDR3: ASSQRDGYTEAF
length: 13; V: TRBV18; J: TRBJ1-1; CDR3: ASSPSGTEDTEAF
length: 11; V: TRBV6-5; J: TRBJ2-5; CDR3: ASSYMVGETQY
length: 13; V: TRBV18; J: TRBJ1-3; CDR3: ASSPRTGNGNTIY
length: 11; V: TRBV11-1; J: TRBJ1-1; CDR3: ASSRTGAATAF
length: 12; V: TRBV7-2; J: TRBJ1-1; CDR3: ASSWSTAITEAF
length: 12; V: TRBV20-1; J: TRBJ1-1; CDR3: SANRDRLNTEAF
length: 11; V: TRBV9; J: TRBJ2-2; CDR3: TSSVRGGGELF
length: 13; V: TRBV7-8; J: TRBJ2-7; CDR3: ASSSEANRLYEQY
length: 12; V: TRBV21-1; J: TRBJ1-1; CDR3: ASCPTGPNTEAF
length: 12; V: TRBV19; J: TRBJ1-4; CDR3: ASSMKGTNEKLF
length: 12; V: TRBV19; J: TRBJ1-1; CDR3: ASRGSFLNTEAF
length: 12; V: TRBV27; J: TRBJ2-1; CDR3: ASSLYSSAGAPF
length: 11; V: TRBV7-9; J: TRBJ1-5; CDR3: ASSCLTGSPQH